These 3 T cell receptor beta chains originate from one sample sequenced in a study of blood T cell repertoires in COVID-19. Some clones are missing from TCRdb's copy, which holds only in-frame ones; the method was immunoSEQ multiplex PCR. The data show 150,000 to 200,000 clones, with around 85% seen just once and around 2.3% held by the top ten. The sequencing input was peripheral blood. All receptors derive from a man between 65 and 79 years old with active or convalescent COVID-19.

The chain has TRBV4-3 and TRBJ1-1, with no clear D. Germline V gene sequence: CDR1 LGHNA, CDR2 YSLEER. The CDR3 loop spans 15 amino acids. Trimming took off 0 bases at V and 4 bases at J, with 12 bases between the two ends. CDR3 sequence: CASSQEARLGTEAFF. For the CDR3, the DNA is TGCGCCAGCAGCCAAGAGGCACGACTGGGCACTGAAGCTTTCTTT.

The chain uses TRBV9 and TRBJ2-2; the match to TRBD2 covers 9 bases. This CDR3 contains 15 residues. CDR1 and CDR2 from the germline V gene are SGDLS and YYNGEE. Trimming at V came to 6 bases and at J to 0 bases, leaving 3 bases not matched to a gene. CDR3 loop: CASTRGGANTGELFF. The CDR3 coding sequence is TGTGCCAGCACGCGGGGGGGAGCGAACACCGGGGAGCTGTTTTTT.

The chain joins TRBV7-9 to TRBJ1-4, with 7 positions matching TRBD1. The CDR3 loop spans 15 amino acids. Germline-derived CDR1 and CDR2 are SEHNR and FQNEAQ (reference sequence). Unmatched junction bases numbered 1, after V lost 0 bases and J lost 3 bases. The chain's CDR3 is CASSLAQGANEKLFF. The DNA of the CDR3 is TGTGCCAGCAGCTTAGCTCAGGGGGCTAATGAAAAACTGTTTTTT. Variable domain in full (rest from reference TRBV7-9 and TRBJ1-4): DTGVSQNPRHKITKRGQNVTFRCDPISEHNRLYWYRQTLGQGPEFLTYFQNEAQLEKSRLLSDRFSAERPKGSFSTLEIQRTEQGDSAMYLCASSLAQGANEKLFFGSGTQLSVL.